These 31 T cell receptor beta chains were all obtained from the same sample, sequenced in a study of T cells in Graves' hyperthyroidism and ophthalmopathy. Regions amplified from RNA transcripts were the TCR beta CDR3 regions. During a first-round RT-PCR of the TCR CDR3, the HTBI primer set was used. One entry per CDR3 protein results from TCRdb running MiXCR on the multiplex PCR reads. This sample has hundreds of thousands of distinct CDR3 sequences; about 14% occur once, and the top ten carry 10%. Sequencing was done on a sample of blood. These receptors were collected from a young woman with Graves' hyperthyroidism.

This clonotype was counted at least ten times. V gene TRBV7-3 combines with J gene TRBJ2-7; D is perhaps TRBD1 (5 bases). This CDR3 is 14 amino acids long. The V and J ends lost 2 bases and 3 bases respectively, with 11 bases between them. Germline CDR1 is SGHTA and CDR2 is FQGTGA. The CDR3 coding sequence is TGTGCCAGCAGCTTACACCCAGGGAACTACGAGCAGTACTTC. This encodes CASSLHPGNYEQYF.

The rearrangement uses TRBV20-1 and TRBJ2-1; 10 bases fit TRBD2. Germline CDR1 DFQATT, CDR2 SNEGSKA (reference sequence). This CDR3 has 17 residues. V shed 4 bases and J 4 bases; nucleotides not matched to a gene: 13. CDR3: CSAKGVSGRAGYNEQFF. The CDR3 bases are TGCAGTGCTAAGGGCGTCAGCGGGAGGGCCGGTTACAATGAGCAGTTCTTC.

This clonotype was counted at least ten times. The V call is TRBV9, the J call TRBJ2-7; 9 bases are shared with TRBD2. J lost 2 bases, V lost 4 bases, and 7 bases had no gene match. Germline V gene sequence: CDR1 SGDLS, CDR2 YYNGEE. The CDR3 consists of 15 residues. CDR3 region: CASSPQSSGAYEQYF. CDR3 sequence (DNA): TGTGCCAGCAGCCCTCAGTCTAGCGGGGCCTACGAGCAGTACTTC. Variable domain in full (rest from reference TRBV9 and TRBJ2-7): DSGVTQTPKHLITATGQRVTLRCSPRSGDLSVYWYQQSLDQGLQFLIQYYNGEERAKGNILERFSAQQFPDLHSELNLSSLELGDSALYFCASSPQSSGAYEQYFGPGTRLTVT.

The V call is TRBV14, the J call TRBJ2-3, with a tentative D call TRBD1 (6 bases). Germline CDR1 is SGHDN and CDR2 is FVKESK. The V and J ends lost 2 bases and 0 bases respectively, with 24 bases between them. The CDR3 loop spans 20 amino acids. The CDR3: CASSQRGPRYGTPSTDTQYF. The CDR3 DNA follows: TGTGCCAGCAGCCAACGCGGACCTCGATACGGGACACCAAGCACAGATACGCAGTATTTT.

Ten or more counts support this clonotype. The chain recombines TRBV5-6 with TRBJ2-1, with D tentatively TRBD1 (6 bases). Trimming left V 2 bases short and J 11 bases short, with 11 bases between. The CDR3 covers 12 residues. The germline V gene encodes CDR1 SGHDT and CDR2 YYEEEE. For the CDR3, the DNA is TGTGCCAGCAGCTTCCGACAGGTCCAGCAGTTCTTC. Its translation is CASSFRQVQQFF. Variable domain in full (rest from reference TRBV5-6 and TRBJ2-1): DAGVTQSPTHLIKTRGQQVTLRCSPKSGHDTVSWYQQALGQGPQFIFQYYEEEERQRGNFPDRFSGHQFPNYSSELNVNALLLGDSALYLCASSFRQVQQFFGPGTRLTVL.

This clonotype appeared many times. This sequence joins TRBV13 and TRBJ2-7, with D possibly matching TRBD2 (5 bases). The V and J ends lost 2 bases and 0 bases respectively, with 11 bases between them. Germline V lookup: CDR1 PRHDT, CDR2 FYEKMQ (reference sequence). CDR3 length: 15 amino acids. The DNA for the CDR3 is TGTGCCAGCAGCTTAAACCCTAGCCTCTCCTACGAGCAGTACTTC. This codes for CASSLNPSLSYEQYF.

This clonotype was picked up a small number of times. The V and J genes are TRBV7-3 and TRBJ2-5; 8 bases agree with TRBD1. Germline CDR1 reads SGHTA; CDR2 reads FQGTGA. The V gene end was trimmed by 6 bases and the J gene end by 4 bases; junction bases not matched to a gene: 10. The CDR3 covers 15 residues. CDR3 in amino acids: CASSFGQGPPETQYF. The CDR3 DNA follows: TGTGCCAGCAGTTTCGGACAGGGTCCCCCAGAGACCCAGTACTTC.

This clonotype was observed a few times. This chain uses TRBV5-8 with TRBJ1-6; D might be TRBD1 (6 bases). V was pared by 3 bases and J by 1 base, with 14 bases between. In germline, CDR1 is SGHTS, CDR2 YDEGEE. The CDR3 has 17 residues. The CDR3 protein is CASSSSGVKSYNSPLHF. The CDR3, as DNA: TGTGCCAGCAGCTCGTCAGGGGTTAAATCCTATAATTCACCCCTCCACTTT.

This clonotype came up a few times. The gene calls are TRBV29-1 and TRBJ2-3; the D is unclear. CDR3 size: 16 residues. Deletions cut 5 bases from V and 5 bases from J, with 23 bases between. Germline values: CDR1 SQVTM, CDR2 ANQGSEA. The chain's CDR3 is CSVRSPGRQIGDTQYF. Written as DNA, the CDR3 is TGCAGCGTTAGATCGCCGGGCAGGCAAATTGGAGATACGCAGTATTTT.

This clonotype was picked up many times. The rearrangement joins TRBV27 to TRBJ1-2, with D possibly being TRBD1 (5 bases). The CDR3 extends over 15 amino acids. Trimming shortened V by 5 bases and J by 6 bases, and 19 bases separated the two germline ends. CDR1 MNHEY and CDR2 SMNVEV come from the germline V gene (reference sequence). CDR3 protein: CASSPISGARDGYTF. As DNA, the CDR3 is TGTGCCAGCAGTCCGATCAGCGGGGCCAGGGATGGCTACACCTTC.

This clonotype was recorded at least ten times. The chain is built from TRBV18 and TRBJ2-3; 11 bases agree with TRBD2. J was trimmed by 4 bases and V by 3 bases; bases with no gene match: 3. The CDR3 is 15 residues long. Germline V gene sequence: CDR1 KGHSH, CDR2 LQKENI. DNA of the CDR3: TGTGCCAGCTCACCGCCACTAGCGGGGGCAGATACGCAGTATTTT. Translating gives CASSPPLAGADTQYF.

This clonotype was detected ten times or more. V and J are TRBV28 and TRBJ2-3; TRBD1 agrees at 7 bases. The CDR3 spans 16 residues. Germline V gives CDR1 MDHEN, CDR2 SYDVKM. The ends lost 5 bases at V and 2 bases at J; junction bases unmatched: 10. The CDR3 DNA sequence: TGTGCCAGCAGTAGTGGACAGGCCCCTTACACAGATACGCAGTATTTT. It is translated as CASSSGQAPYTDTQYF.

This clonotype was counted a few times. The chain joins TRBV6-2 or TRBV6-3 to TRBJ1-2; no definite D call. Germline values: CDR1 MNHEY, CDR2 SVGEGT. The CDR3 length is 13 residues. Trimming took off 2 bases at V and 7 bases at J, with 11 bases between the two ends. For the CDR3, the DNA is TGTGCCAGCAGTTACGGTGGAGTGAGTGGCTACACCTTC. It specifies CASSYGGVSGYTF.

The V call is TRBV19, the J call TRBJ1-2; D unclear. The CDR3 is 12 residues long. Per germline, CDR1 LNHDA and CDR2 SQIVND (reference sequence). Trimming took off 7 bases at V and 4 bases at J, with 10 bases between the two ends. This chain's CDR3 is CASNGESYGYTF. Here the CDR3 DNA reads TGTGCCAGTAATGGGGAAAGCTATGGCTACACCTTC.

This clonotype has ten or more counts. The chain is built from TRBV4-1 and TRBJ2-7; TRBD2 aligns across 8 bases. Unmatched junction bases numbered 10, after V lost 4 bases and J lost 2 bases. Per the germline V gene, CDR1 is MGHRA and CDR2 is YSYEKL. This CDR3 spans 16 amino acids. The CDR3 protein is CASSLRDGRDAYEQYF. The CDR3 coding sequence is TGCGCCAGCAGCCTAAGAGACGGGAGGGACGCCTACGAGCAGTACTTC.

This clonotype showed up many times. As DNA, the CDR3 is TGTGCCAGCAGCCAACTGGGAGGGGAAGAGACCCAGTACTTC. Translating it yields CASSQLGGEETQYF. V gene TRBV3-1 combines with J gene TRBJ2-5, with TRBD2 matching over 7 bases. J was trimmed by 3 bases and V by 2 bases; bases with no gene match: 3. In germline, CDR1 is LGHDT, CDR2 YNNKEL (reference sequence). CDR3 size: 14 residues.

The J gene is TRBJ1-2, the V gene TRBV4-3; D is undetermined. Deletions cut 2 bases from V and 8 bases from J, with 12 bases between. This CDR3 region has 13 residues. The germline CDR1 and CDR2 sequences are LGHNA and YSLEER. DNA for the CDR3: TGCGCCAGCAGCCAACAGATGACGGGGGGCTACACCTTC. Its translation: CASSQQMTGGYTF.

In regard to this clonotype: This may be a read error: a much more frequent sequence differs by one nucleotide. The chain is built from TRBV3-1 and TRBJ2-6; D gene uncertain. From germline, CDR1 is LGHDT and CDR2 YNNKEL (reference sequence). This CDR3 is built from 15 residues. CDR3 loop: CASSPDSSGVNVLTF. In DNA form, the CDR3 reads TGTGCCAGCAGCCCCGACTCCTCTGGGGTCAACGTCCTGACTTTC.

This clonotype was seen ten or more times. The rearrangement joins TRBV6-1 to TRBJ2-6; a possible D gene is TRBD2 (6 bases). The ends were cut back, 7 bases at V and 0 bases at J, with 16 bases in the middle. Germline CDR1 MNHNS, CDR2 SASEGT. CDR3 length equals 17 residues. The CDR3 protein is CASIPRETFSGANVLTF. In DNA form, the CDR3 reads TGTGCCAGCATTCCCCGGGAGACCTTCTCTGGGGCCAACGTCCTGACTTTC.

There are a few counts of this clonotype. Possible read error: a much larger clone is one base away. The CDR3 ends on some other residue instead of the conserved phenylalanine or tryptophan, so this is likely a read error. This sequence joins TRBV10-3 and TRBJ1-1; 8 bases agree with TRBD1. The CDR3 extends over 14 amino acids. With V trimmed by 2 bases and J by 5 bases, 4 bases remained unmatched. The germline CDR1 and CDR2 sequences are ENHRY and SYGVKD. CDR3: CAISEQGAGTEAFL. The CDR3, as DNA: TGTGCCATCAGTGAGCAGGGGGCGGGTACTGAAGCTTTCCTT.

This clonotype was counted only a few times. This chain connects TRBV30 to TRBJ2-3; D is unresolved. Germline values: CDR1 GTSNPN, CDR2 SVGIG (reference sequence). With 0 bases removed from V and 6 bases from J, the gap between germline ends came to 13 bases. CDR3 length: 14 residues. For the CDR3, the DNA is TGTGCCTGGAGTGTACTGCTGACAACCGATACGCAGTATTTT. As protein: CAWSVLLTTDTQYF.

This chain connects TRBV6-6 to TRBJ1-2; D gene uncertain. V shed 2 bases and J shed 6 bases, with 19 bases lying between them. The CDR3 length is 16 residues. Germline lookup yields CDR1 MNHNY and CDR2 SVGAGI (reference sequence). Here the CDR3 DNA reads TGTGCCAGCAGTTACAGGTGGCAGGACCCGAGGGATGGCTACACCTTC. Protein product: CASSYRWQDPRDGYTF.

This clonotype was seen ten or more times. V is TRBV6-2 or TRBV6-3 and J is TRBJ2-7, with 8 bases aligning to TRBD1. V lost 6 bases and J lost 6; bases outside the gene matches: 10. The CDR3 loop spans 14 amino acids. Germline V gives CDR1 MNHEY, CDR2 SVGEGT. Here the CDR3 DNA reads TGTGCCAGCAGACTAGGACAGGGATTTCGCGAGCAGTACTTC. Translating gives CASRLGQGFREQYF.

This clonotype was observed a handful of times. V usage is TRBV5-1 and J usage is TRBJ2-1, with D perhaps TRBD2 (6 bases). Trimming removed 4 bases at V and 5 bases at J, with 13 bases between. The V gene's germline CDR1 is SGHRS and CDR2 YFSETQ. This CDR3 contains 14 residues. The CDR3 loop reads CASSVGGRNNEQFF. The CDR3 DNA follows: TGCGCCAGCAGCGTGGGAGGAAGGAACAATGAGCAGTTCTTC.

On this clonotype: A much larger clone is a single base away; this may be a read error. This chain links TRBV13 with TRBJ2-7; no reliable D call. This CDR3 contains 13 residues. Germline V lookup: CDR1 PRHDT, CDR2 FYEKMQ (reference sequence). V was shortened by 5 bases and J by 4 bases, with 12 bases between the two germline ends. The CDR3 reads CASSAFQRYEQYF. For the CDR3, the DNA is TGTGCCAGCAGCGCCTTCCAACGATACGAGCAGTACTTC.

In its sample, this clonotype was seen many times. DNA for the CDR3: TGTGCCAGCAGCTTGGGACTAGCGGGAGGGATAGGTTACAATGAGCAGTTCTTC. It encodes CASSLGLAGGIGYNEQFF. V and J are TRBV11-2 and TRBJ2-1, with TRBD2 identical over 16 bases. This CDR3 contains 18 residues. Germline V gene lookup returns CDR1 SGHAT and CDR2 FQNNGV. V was clipped by 3 bases and J by 4 bases; unmatched bases: 6.

This clonotype appeared many times. V and J are TRBV2 and TRBJ2-4, with 8 bases that match TRBD2. Germline V gene sequence: CDR1 SNHLY, CDR2 FYNNEI. V lost 8 bases, J lost 6 bases, and 18 bases stayed unmatched. The CDR3 consists of 17 residues. The CDR3 DNA reads TGTGCCAGCGGAACTAGCGGAAGAACAGAGAGGGGAAACATTCAGTACTTC. Amino acids: CASGTSGRTERGNIQYF.

This chain uses TRBV6-1 with TRBJ1-1; D gene ambiguous. Looked up from germline, CDR1 is MNHNS and CDR2 is SASEGT. Trimming removed 5 bases from V and 2 bases from J, with 12 bases in between. This CDR3 region has 14 residues. The CDR3 coding sequence is TGTGCCAGCAGTCTCCTTGGGCCCAACACTGAAGCTTTCTTT. It translates to CASSLLGPNTEAFF.

V and J are TRBV25-1 and TRBJ1-2; TRBD1 matches 7 bases. With V trimmed by 11 bases and J by 6 bases, 9 bases remained unmatched. CDR1 MGHDK and CDR2 SYGVNS come from the germline V gene. CDR3 length: 12 residues. In nucleotides, the CDR3 is TGTGCCGCCAATACCAGGGGGGATGGCTACACCTTC. Its protein is CAANTRGDGYTF.

This clonotype was counted at least ten times. V and J are TRBV9 and TRBJ1-5; D gene ambiguous. Germline values: CDR1 SGDLS, CDR2 YYNGEE. This CDR3 has 11 residues. Trimming took 7 bases from V and 2 from J, leaving 4 bases between them. CDR3 region: CASGGNQPQHF. DNA for the CDR3: TGTGCCAGCGGTGGCAATCAGCCCCAGCATTTT.

J is TRBJ1-4 and V is TRBV19; no clear D gene. Germline V gene lookup returns CDR1 LNHDA and CDR2 SQIVND (reference sequence). The V and J ends lost 10 bases and 2 bases respectively, with 11 bases between them. The CDR3 is 13 amino acids. The CDR3 DNA sequence: TGTGCCACCCTGGGGAGTACTAATGAAAAACTGTTTTTT. It specifies CATLGSTNEKLFF.